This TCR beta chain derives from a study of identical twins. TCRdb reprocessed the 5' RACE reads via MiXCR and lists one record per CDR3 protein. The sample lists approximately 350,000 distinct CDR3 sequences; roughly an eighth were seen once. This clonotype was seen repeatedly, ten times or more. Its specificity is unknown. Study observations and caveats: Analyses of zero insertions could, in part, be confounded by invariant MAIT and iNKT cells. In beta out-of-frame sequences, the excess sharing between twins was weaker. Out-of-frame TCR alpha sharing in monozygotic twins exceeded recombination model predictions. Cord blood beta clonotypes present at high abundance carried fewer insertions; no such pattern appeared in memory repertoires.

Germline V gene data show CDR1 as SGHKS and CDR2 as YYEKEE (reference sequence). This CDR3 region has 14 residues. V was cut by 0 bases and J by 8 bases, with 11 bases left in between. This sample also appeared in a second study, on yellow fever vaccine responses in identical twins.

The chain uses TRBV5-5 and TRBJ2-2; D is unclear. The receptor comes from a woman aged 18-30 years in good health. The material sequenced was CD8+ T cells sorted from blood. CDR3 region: CASSLAGQGGELFF. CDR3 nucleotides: TGTGCCAGCAGCTTGGCCGGGCAAGGTGGGGAGCTGTTTTTT.